This TCR beta chain was profiled in a study of monozygotic twins with inflammatory bowel disease. Template-switch reactions added UMIs with a 6-nucleotide sample barcode. TCRdb reprocessed the 5' RACE reads and stores each CDR3 protein as one record, lacking DNA. The sample table includes about 380,000 distinct CDR3 sequences. The CDR3 length is 15 residues. Germline loops: CDR1 MGHRA, CDR2 YSYEKL. The rearrangement links TRBV4-1 to TRBJ2-7; TCRdb proposes TRBD1, but this gene call is untestable without DNA. Specimen: blood. This receptor was identified in a human donor with ulcerative colitis or Crohn's disease, or a healthy co-twin of an affected twin (not recorded which). The CDR3 protein is CASSQEHRLTSEQYF.